One sample yielded the 16 T cell receptor beta chains listed below, sequenced in a study of blood T cell repertoires in COVID-19. The protocol was immunoSEQ multiplex PCR, while the TCRdb copy is restricted to in-frame clones and leaves out a portion. This table has fewer than 70,000 clones, 89% appearing once. The source material was peripheral blood. The receptors here all came from a man aged 50 or older with active COVID-19.

The CDR3 spells CASSTKRGEYNEQFF. CDR3 nucleotide sequence: TGTGCCAGTAGTACTAAGCGGGGGGAATACAATGAGCAGTTCTTC. The V and J genes are TRBV19 and TRBJ2-1; TRBD2 agrees at 9 bases. V dropped 4 bases and J dropped 4; count of bases not matched to a gene: 5. The CDR3 extends over 15 amino acids. Germline V gene data show CDR1 as LNHDA and CDR2 as SQIVND (reference sequence). Combining the CDR3 with reference TRBV19 and TRBJ2-1 gives the whole variable domain DGGITQSPKYLFRKEGQNVTLSCEQNLNHDAMYWYRQDPGQGLRLIYYSQIVNDFQKGDIAEGYSVSREKKESFPLTVTSAQKNPTAFYLCASSTKRGEYNEQFFGPGTRLTVL.

The genes are TRBV7-8 and TRBJ2-7, with 10 bases aligning to TRBD2. This CDR3 is 18 amino acids long. Per the germline V gene, CDR1 is SGHVS and CDR2 is FQNEAQ. J was trimmed by 0 bases and V by 7 bases; bases with no gene match: 15. The CDR3 loop is CASIKVPLAGVSSYEQYF. Here the CDR3 DNA reads TGTGCCAGCATCAAAGTCCCCCTAGCGGGGGTGAGCTCCTACGAGCAGTACTTC.

The chain recombines TRBV7-2 with TRBJ1-5; no clear D. The V end lost 0 bases, the J end lost 7 bases, and 13 bases lay between the germline ends. The germline CDR1 and CDR2 sequences are SGHTA and FQGNSA. The CDR3 is 15 residues long. Here the CDR3 DNA reads TGTGCCAGCAGCTTAGCGGCAGGCCCCAGGCAGCCCCAGCATTTT. Translating gives CASSLAAGPRQPQHF.

The chain couples TRBV2 to TRBJ1-2; tentatively, D is TRBD1 (5 bases). Germline values: CDR1 SNHLY, CDR2 FYNNEI. The CDR3 is made up of 15 amino acids. Trimming shortened V by 0 bases and J by 5 bases, and 13 bases separated the two germline ends. DNA of the CDR3: TGTGCCAGCAGTGAAGCCGGGGGGTTAATTTATGGCTACACCTTC. Protein product: CASSEAGGLIYGYTF.

The chain employs TRBV6-1 and TRBJ1-5; possible D gene TRBD1, 6 bases. Between the trimmed V and J ends, which lost 1 base and 1 base, there was a span of 14 bases. Germline V gene data show CDR1 as MNHNS and CDR2 as SASEGT. The CDR3 runs to 17 residues. CDR3 region: CASSEGAGVSSNQPQHF. The CDR3 nucleotides read TGTGCCAGCAGTGAAGGGGCAGGGGTTTCAAGCAATCAGCCCCAGCATTTT.

The chain recombines TRBV6-6 with TRBJ2-6, with D possibly matching TRBD1 (6 bases). Trimming removed 4 bases at V and 1 base at J, with 11 bases between. Looked up from germline, CDR1 is MNHNY and CDR2 is SVGAGI (reference sequence). The CDR3 totals 16 residues. CDR3 in amino acids: CASSLYRVSGANVLTF. DNA for the CDR3: TGTGCCAGCAGTTTATACAGGGTTTCTGGGGCCAACGTCCTGACTTTC.

The count of this clone is one. The V call is TRBV19, the J call TRBJ1-2; TRBD1 matches 10 bases. The CDR3 is made up of 14 amino acids. Germline assignment: CDR1 LNHDA and CDR2 SQIVND (reference sequence). Trimming took 6 bases from V and 3 from J; bases not matched to a gene: 4. The CDR3 reads CASRGQGKDYGYTF. The CDR3 bases are TGTGCCAGTAGGGGACAGGGGAAAGACTATGGCTACACCTTC.

This clone appeared a few times. The rearrangement links TRBV6-5 to TRBJ2-7; 12 bases are a match to TRBD1. Germline values: CDR1 MNHEY, CDR2 SVGAGI. This CDR3 contains 14 residues. The V gene end was trimmed by 5 bases and the J gene end by 5 bases; junction bases not matched to a gene: 4. The CDR3 DNA reads TGTGCCAGCAGTCCCGGGACAGGGGGCCACGAGCAGTACTTC. Amino acids: CASSPGTGGHEQYF.

By share, this clone ranks as hyperexpanded. The gene calls are TRBV7-2 and TRBJ1-2; D remains ambiguous. This CDR3 has 13 residues. CDR1 and CDR2 (germline): SGHTA, FQGNSA. Between the trimmed V and J ends, which lost 2 bases and 1 base, there was a span of 5 bases. Here the CDR3 reads CASSLLDNYGYTF. CDR3 DNA: TGTGCCAGCAGCTTATTAGATAACTATGGCTACACCTTC.

CDR3 protein: CASRLSTGPEDIQYF. CDR3 nucleotide sequence: TGTGCCAGCAGACTTTCGACAGGGCCGGAGGACATTCAGTACTTC. This sequence joins TRBV6-5 and TRBJ2-4; TRBD1 matches at 7 bases. The CDR3 consists of 15 residues. Germline CDR1 MNHEY, CDR2 SVGAGI. V was clipped by 6 bases and J by 8 bases; unmatched bases: 13.

The chain employs TRBV19 and TRBJ2-4; perhaps TRBD2 as D (6 bases). Trimming removed 3 bases from V and 0 bases from J, with 12 bases in between. The CDR3 consists of 16 residues. Germline V gene lookup returns CDR1 LNHDA and CDR2 SQIVND (reference sequence). CDR3 in DNA: TGTGCCAGTAGTATCGGGAGTCACGGAGCCAAAAACATTCAGTACTTC. Translation gives CASSIGSHGAKNIQYF.

This chain links TRBV10-3 with TRBJ2-5; 8 positions agree with TRBD2. CDR3 size: 13 residues. With V trimmed by 10 bases and J by 4 bases, 8 bases remained unmatched. CDR1 ENHRY and CDR2 SYGVKD come from the germline V gene. The CDR3, as DNA: TGTGCCAGCAGCCCAGCGGGGGTAGAGACCCAGTACTTC. It codes for CASSPAGVETQYF.

V is TRBV6-1 and J is TRBJ1-2, with 9 bases that match TRBD1. Trimming at V came to 2 bases and at J to 8 bases, leaving 6 bases not matched to a gene. The CDR3 is 14 amino acids. CDR1 is MNHNS and CDR2 is SASEGT in the germline V gene. CDR3 in amino acids: CASSEQQGARGYTF. In DNA, the CDR3 is TGTGCCAGCAGTGAACAACAGGGGGCGAGGGGCTACACCTTC.

The CDR3 sequence: CASSSTGVYEQYF. CDR3 in DNA: TGTGCCAGCAGCAGTACAGGGGTCTACGAGCAGTACTTC. The V gene is TRBV7-9, the J gene TRBJ2-7, with 7 bases matching TRBD1. CDR1 and CDR2 (germline): SEHNR, FQNEAQ (reference sequence). The CDR3 extends over 13 amino acids. The V segment lost 5 bases and the J segment 3 bases; nucleotides outside the gene matches: 4.

V usage is TRBV5-6 and J usage is TRBJ2-1; 9 bases align to TRBD1. Germline V lookup: CDR1 SGHDT, CDR2 YYEEEE. This CDR3 is built from 14 residues. V lost 3 bases and J lost 9; bases outside the gene matches: 7. The CDR3 spells CASSSRDRVGEQFF. CDR3 bases: TGTGCCAGCAGCTCCCGGGACAGGGTGGGTGAGCAGTTCTTC.

This clone came up once. This chain connects TRBV7-9 to TRBJ2-5; 7 bases match TRBD2. The germline gives CDR1 SEHNR, CDR2 FQNEAQ (reference sequence). This CDR3 contains 14 residues. V shed 1 base, J shed 4 bases, and the junction held 3 bases outside the gene matches. The CDR3 DNA reads as TGTGCCAGCAGCTTAGGACTAGCAGTAGAGACCCAGTACTTC. The encoded protein is CASSLGLAVETQYF.